This TCR beta chain was obtained from a study of regulatory T cells in long-lasting Graves disease. Turning to the study itself: Antithyroid drug use was under 3 months in newly diagnosed Graves' patients.

As to time point: newly diagnosed GD, antithyroid drugs for less than 3 months. Researchers made the TCR library from RNA that was extracted from PBMCs. General study findings and limits: The researchers studied only peripheral blood, not thyroid tissue. There were preferences for TRBV28, TRBJ1-2 and TRBJ2-5 in persistent disease. With 2,500 to 3,500 shared public clonotypes, persistent patients exceeded new patients, who shared roughly 920.

To make TCR beta libraries, researchers used iRepertoire HTBI primers and Arm-PCR of CDR3 regions. TCRdb fed the multiplex PCR reads into MiXCR, producing one record per CDR3 protein. In the table there are fewer than 350,000 distinct CDR3 sequences, approximately 20% of which are singletons. CDR3 length equals 14 residues. Germline-derived CDR1 and CDR2 are MNHEY and SVGAGI. Deletions cut 2 bases from V and 2 bases from J, with 10 bases between. This clonotype appeared many times. What it binds is not known. Specimen: peripheral blood mononuclear cells (PBMCs), collected at new diagnosis, from a patient treated with antithyroid drugs. This chain uses TRBV6-5 with TRBJ2-7; no firm D call. The TCR was taken from a female donor with Graves disease. Written as DNA, the CDR3 is TGTGCCAGCAGTTACGGGTGGGGAACCTACGAGCAGTACTTC. Translated, it gives CASSYGWGTYEQYF.